This T cell receptor (beta chain) was identified in a study of blood T cells in healthy people across ages. This clonotype was counted a few times. Next came a second PCR, run for about 6 to 12 cycles, which used a sample-barcoded 5' primer along with a J-beta primer mix. TCRdb re-analysed the 5' RACE reads in MiXCR, keeping a single row per CDR3 protein. The sample gives 550,000 to 650,000 distinct CDR3 sequences, over 25% of which show up once; approximately 3.7% is in the top ten. These sequences were also reported in another study, on T cells of mothers and their children.

This clonotype originated in a boy aged 2-15 years in good health. Sequenced: blood.

Here the CDR3 DNA reads TGTGCCAGCAGTTTATCGACTGGAAACACCATATATTTT. Translation: CASSLSTGNTIYF. The V call is TRBV27, the J call TRBJ1-3; D is uncertain. Trimming left V 0 bases short and J 2 bases short, with 2 bases between. The CDR3 totals 13 residues. Germline-derived CDR1 and CDR2 are MNHEY and SMNVEV (reference sequence).